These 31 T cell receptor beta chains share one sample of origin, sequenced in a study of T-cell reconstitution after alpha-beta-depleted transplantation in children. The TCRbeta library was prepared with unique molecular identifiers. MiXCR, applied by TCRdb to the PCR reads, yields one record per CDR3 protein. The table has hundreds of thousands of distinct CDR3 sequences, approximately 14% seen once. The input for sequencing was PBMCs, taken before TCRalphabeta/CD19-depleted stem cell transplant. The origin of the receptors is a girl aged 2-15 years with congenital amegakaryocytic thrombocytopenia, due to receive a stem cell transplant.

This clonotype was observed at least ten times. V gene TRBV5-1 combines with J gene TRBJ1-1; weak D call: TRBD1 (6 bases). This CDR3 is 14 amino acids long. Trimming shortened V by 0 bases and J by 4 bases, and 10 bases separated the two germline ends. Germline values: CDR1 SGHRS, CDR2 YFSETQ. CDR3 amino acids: CASSLVVGGTEAFF. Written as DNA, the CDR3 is TGCGCCAGCAGCTTGGTGGTAGGGGGCACTGAAGCTTTCTTT. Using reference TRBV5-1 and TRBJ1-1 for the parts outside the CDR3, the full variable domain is KAGVTQTPRYLIKTRGQQVTLSCSPISGHRSVSWYQQTPGQGLQFLFEYFSETQRNKGNFPGRFSGRQFSNSRSEMNVSTLELGDSALYLCASSLVVGGTEAFFGQGTRLTVV.

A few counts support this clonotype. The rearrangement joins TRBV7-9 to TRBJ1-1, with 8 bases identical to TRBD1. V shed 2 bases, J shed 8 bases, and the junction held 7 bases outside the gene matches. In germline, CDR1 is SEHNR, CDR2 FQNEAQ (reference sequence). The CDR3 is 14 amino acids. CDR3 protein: CASSLLRTGREAFF. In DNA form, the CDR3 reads TGTGCCAGCAGCTTATTAAGGACAGGGAGGGAAGCTTTCTTT. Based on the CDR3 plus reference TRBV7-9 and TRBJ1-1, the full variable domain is DTGVSQNPRHKITKRGQNVTFRCDPISEHNRLYWYRQTLGQGPEFLTYFQNEAQLEKSRLLSDRFSAERPKGSFSTLEIQRTEQGDSAMYLCASSLLRTGREAFFGQGTRLTVV.

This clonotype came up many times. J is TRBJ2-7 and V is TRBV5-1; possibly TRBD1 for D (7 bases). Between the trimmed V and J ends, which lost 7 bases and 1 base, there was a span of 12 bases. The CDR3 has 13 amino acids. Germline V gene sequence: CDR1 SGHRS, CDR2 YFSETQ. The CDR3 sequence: CASRDSGSYEQYF. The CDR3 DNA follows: TGCGCCAGCCGGGACAGCGGGTCCTACGAGCAGTACTTC. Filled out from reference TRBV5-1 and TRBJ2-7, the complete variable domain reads KAGVTQTPRYLIKTRGQQVTLSCSPISGHRSVSWYQQTPGQGLQFLFEYFSETQRNKGNFPGRFSGRQFSNSRSEMNVSTLELGDSALYLCASRDSGSYEQYFGPGTRLTVT.

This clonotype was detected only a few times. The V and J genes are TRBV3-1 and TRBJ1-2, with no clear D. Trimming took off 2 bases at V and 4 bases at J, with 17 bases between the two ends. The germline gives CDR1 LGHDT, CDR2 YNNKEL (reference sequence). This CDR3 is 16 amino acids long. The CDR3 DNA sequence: TGTGCCAGCAGCCAATTCGGGCCAGCCAGGAGCTATGGCTACACCTTC. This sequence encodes CASSQFGPARSYGYTF.

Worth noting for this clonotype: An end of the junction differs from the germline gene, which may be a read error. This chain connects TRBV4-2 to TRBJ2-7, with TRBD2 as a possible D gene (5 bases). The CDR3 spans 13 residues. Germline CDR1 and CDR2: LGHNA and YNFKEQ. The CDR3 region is CASSPGVSCEQYF. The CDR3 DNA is TGTGCCAGCAGCCCCGGGGTCTCCTGCGAGCAGTACTTC.

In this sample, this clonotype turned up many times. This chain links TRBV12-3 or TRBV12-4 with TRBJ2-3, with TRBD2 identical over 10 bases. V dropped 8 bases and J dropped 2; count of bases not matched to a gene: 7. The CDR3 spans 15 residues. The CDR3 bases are TGTGCCAGCTCGGCTAGCGGGAGATTCACAGATACGCAGTATTTT. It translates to CASSASGRFTDTQYF.

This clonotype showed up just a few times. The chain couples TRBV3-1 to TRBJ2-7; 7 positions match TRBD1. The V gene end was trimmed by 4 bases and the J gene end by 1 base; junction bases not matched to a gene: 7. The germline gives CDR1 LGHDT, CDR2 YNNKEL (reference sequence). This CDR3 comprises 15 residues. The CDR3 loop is CASSPGQRASYEQYF. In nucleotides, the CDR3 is TGTGCCAGCAGCCCGGGACAGCGAGCTTCCTACGAGCAGTACTTC.

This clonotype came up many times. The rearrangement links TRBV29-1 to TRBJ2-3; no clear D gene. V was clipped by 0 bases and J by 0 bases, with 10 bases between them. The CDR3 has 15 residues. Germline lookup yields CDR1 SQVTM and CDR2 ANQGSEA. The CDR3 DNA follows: TGCAGCGTTGAAGAACGGGCCTCTAGCACAGATACGCAGTATTTT. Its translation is CSVEERASSTDTQYF.

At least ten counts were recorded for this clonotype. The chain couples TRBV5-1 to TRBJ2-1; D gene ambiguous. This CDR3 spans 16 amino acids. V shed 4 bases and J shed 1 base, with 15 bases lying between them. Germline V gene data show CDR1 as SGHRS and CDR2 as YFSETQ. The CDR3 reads CASSPTTLKSYNEQFF. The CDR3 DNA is TGCGCCAGCAGCCCAACTACCCTTAAATCCTACAATGAGCAGTTCTTC.

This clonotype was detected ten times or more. CDR3 loop: CASSQGRGQKNNEQFF. The CDR3 DNA is TGCGCCAGCAGCCAAGGGCGGGGACAGAAGAACAATGAGCAGTTCTTC. The V gene is TRBV4-1, the J gene TRBJ2-1; the D gene is possibly TRBD1 (7 bases). Germline CDR1 is MGHRA and CDR2 is YSYEKL. The CDR3 loop spans 16 amino acids. V lost 1 base and J 5 bases, leaving 15 bases between the germline ends.

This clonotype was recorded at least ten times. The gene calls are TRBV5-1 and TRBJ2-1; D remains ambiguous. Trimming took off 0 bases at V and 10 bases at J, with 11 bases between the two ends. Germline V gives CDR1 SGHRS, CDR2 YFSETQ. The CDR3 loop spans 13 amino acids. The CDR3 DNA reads TGCGCCAGCAGCTTGGAGGTTTTGGGGGAGCAGTTCTTC. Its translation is CASSLEVLGEQFF.

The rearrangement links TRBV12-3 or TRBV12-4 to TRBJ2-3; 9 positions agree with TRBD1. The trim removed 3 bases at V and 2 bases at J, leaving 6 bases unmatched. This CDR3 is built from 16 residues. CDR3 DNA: TGTGCCAGCAGTTTTTGGGACAGGGCATCCACAGATACGCAGTATTTT. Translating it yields CASSFWDRASTDTQYF.

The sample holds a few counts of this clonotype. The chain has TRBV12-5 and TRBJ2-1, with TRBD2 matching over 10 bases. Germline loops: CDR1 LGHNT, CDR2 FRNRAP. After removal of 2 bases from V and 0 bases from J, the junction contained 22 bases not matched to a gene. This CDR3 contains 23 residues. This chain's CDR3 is CASGLKFRASGSAIPISYNEQFF. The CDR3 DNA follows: TGTGCTAGTGGTTTGAAATTTCGCGCTAGCGGGAGTGCAATACCGATCTCCTACAATGAGCAGTTCTTC. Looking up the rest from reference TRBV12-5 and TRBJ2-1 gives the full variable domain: DARVTQTPRHKVTEMGQEVTMRCQPILGHNTVFWYRQTMMQGLELLAYFRNRAPLDDSGMPKDRFSAEMPDATLATLKIQPSEPRDSAVYFCASGLKFRASGSAIPISYNEQFFGPGTRLTVL.

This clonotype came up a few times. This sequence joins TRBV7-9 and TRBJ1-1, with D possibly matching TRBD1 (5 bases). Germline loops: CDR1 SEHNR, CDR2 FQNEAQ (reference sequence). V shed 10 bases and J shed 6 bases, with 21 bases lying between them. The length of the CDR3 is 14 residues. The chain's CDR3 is CATKFRDPGAEAFF. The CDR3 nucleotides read TGTGCCACTAAATTCCGGGACCCTGGTGCTGAAGCTTTCTTT.

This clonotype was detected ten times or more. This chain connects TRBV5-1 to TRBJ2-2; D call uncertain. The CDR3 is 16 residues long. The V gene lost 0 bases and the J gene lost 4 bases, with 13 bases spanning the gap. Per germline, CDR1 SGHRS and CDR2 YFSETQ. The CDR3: CASSLAPGAVTGELFF. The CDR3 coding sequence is TGCGCCAGCAGCTTGGCCCCCGGAGCTGTCACCGGGGAGCTGTTTTTT. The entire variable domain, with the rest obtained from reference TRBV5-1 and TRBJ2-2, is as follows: KAGVTQTPRYLIKTRGQQVTLSCSPISGHRSVSWYQQTPGQGLQFLFEYFSETQRNKGNFPGRFSGRQFSNSRSEMNVSTLELGDSALYLCASSLAPGAVTGELFFGEGSRLTVL.

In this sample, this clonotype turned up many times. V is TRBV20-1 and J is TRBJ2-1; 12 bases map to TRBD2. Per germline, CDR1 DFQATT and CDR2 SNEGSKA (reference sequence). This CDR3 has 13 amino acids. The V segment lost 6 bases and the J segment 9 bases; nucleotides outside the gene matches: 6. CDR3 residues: CSAQTSGSTEQFF. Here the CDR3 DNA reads TGCAGTGCACAGACTAGCGGGAGTACTGAGCAGTTCTTC.

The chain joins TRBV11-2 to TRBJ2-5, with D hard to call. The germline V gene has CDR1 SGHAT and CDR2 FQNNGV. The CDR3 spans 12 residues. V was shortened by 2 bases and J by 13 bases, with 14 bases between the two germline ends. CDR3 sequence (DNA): TGTGCCAGCAGCTTATCTGGGTCGGTGGGGTACTTC. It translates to CASSLSGSVGYF.

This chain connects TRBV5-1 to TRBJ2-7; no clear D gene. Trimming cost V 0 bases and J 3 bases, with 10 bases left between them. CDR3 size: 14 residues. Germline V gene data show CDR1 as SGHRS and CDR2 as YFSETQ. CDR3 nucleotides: TGCGCCAGCAGCTTGGCCCTCCCTATCTACGAGCAGTACTTC. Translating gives CASSLALPIYEQYF. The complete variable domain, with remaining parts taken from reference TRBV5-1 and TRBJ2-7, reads KAGVTQTPRYLIKTRGQQVTLSCSPISGHRSVSWYQQTPGQGLQFLFEYFSETQRNKGNFPGRFSGRQFSNSRSEMNVSTLELGDSALYLCASSLALPIYEQYFGPGTRLTVT.

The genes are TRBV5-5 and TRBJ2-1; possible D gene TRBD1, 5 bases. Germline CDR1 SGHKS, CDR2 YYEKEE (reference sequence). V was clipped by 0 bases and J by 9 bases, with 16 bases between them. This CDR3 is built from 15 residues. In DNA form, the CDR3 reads TGTGCCAGCAGCTTGGTAGGGGCTGGGATGGGTGAGCAGTTCTTC. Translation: CASSLVGAGMGEQFF.

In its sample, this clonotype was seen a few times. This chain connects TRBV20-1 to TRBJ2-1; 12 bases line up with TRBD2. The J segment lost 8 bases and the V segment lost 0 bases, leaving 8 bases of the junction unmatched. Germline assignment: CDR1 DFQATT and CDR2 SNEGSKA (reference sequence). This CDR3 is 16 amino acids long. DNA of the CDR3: TGCAGTGCTAGAGATCGGCGGGGACTAGCGGGCGATGAGCAGTTCTTC. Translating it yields CSARDRRGLAGDEQFF.

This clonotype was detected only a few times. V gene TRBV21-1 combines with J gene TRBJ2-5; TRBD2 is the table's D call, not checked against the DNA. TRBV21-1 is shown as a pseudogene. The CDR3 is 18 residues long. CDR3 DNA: TGTGCCAGCAGGAGTTCGGGACTAGCGGGAGGAATTCAAGAGACCCAGTACTTC. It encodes CASRSSGLAGGIQETQYF.

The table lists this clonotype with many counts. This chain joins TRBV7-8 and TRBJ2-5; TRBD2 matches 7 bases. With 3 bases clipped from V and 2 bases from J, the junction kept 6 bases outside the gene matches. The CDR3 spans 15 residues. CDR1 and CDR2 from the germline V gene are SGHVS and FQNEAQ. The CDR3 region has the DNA TGTGCCAGCAGCTTTCGGGCTAGCGGACAAGAGACCCAGTACTTC. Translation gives CASSFRASGQETQYF.

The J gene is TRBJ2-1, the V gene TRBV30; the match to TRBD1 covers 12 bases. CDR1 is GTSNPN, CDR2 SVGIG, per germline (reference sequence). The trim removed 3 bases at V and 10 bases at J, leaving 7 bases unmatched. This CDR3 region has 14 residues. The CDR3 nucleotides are TGTGCCTGGAGGGGGGGACAGGGGGCCGTAGAGCAGTTCTTC. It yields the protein CAWRGGQGAVEQFF.

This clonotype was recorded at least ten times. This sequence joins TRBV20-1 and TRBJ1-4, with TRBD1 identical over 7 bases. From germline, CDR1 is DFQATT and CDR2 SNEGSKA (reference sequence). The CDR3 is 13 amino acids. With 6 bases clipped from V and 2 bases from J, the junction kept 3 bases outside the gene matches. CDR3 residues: CSAQGVTNEKLFF. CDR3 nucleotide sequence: TGCAGTGCCCAGGGGGTTACTAATGAAAAACTGTTTTTT.

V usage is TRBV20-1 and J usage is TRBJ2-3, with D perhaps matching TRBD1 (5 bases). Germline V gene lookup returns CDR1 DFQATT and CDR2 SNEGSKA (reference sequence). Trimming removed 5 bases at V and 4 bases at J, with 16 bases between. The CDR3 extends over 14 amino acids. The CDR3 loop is CSAPVTGRADTQYF. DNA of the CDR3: TGCAGTGCTCCCGTTACTGGCAGGGCAGATACGCAGTATTTT.

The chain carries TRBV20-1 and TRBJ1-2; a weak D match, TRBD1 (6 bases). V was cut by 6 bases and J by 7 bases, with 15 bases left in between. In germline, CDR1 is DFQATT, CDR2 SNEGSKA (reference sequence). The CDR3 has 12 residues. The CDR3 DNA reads TGCAGTGCCGAAGTACAGGGTTTTGGCTACACCTTC. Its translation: CSAEVQGFGYTF.

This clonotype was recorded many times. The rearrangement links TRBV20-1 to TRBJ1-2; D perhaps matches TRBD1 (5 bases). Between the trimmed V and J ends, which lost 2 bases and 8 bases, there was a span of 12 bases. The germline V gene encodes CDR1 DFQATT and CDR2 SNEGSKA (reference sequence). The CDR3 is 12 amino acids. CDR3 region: CSARRGSEGYTF. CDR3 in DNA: TGCAGTGCTAGACGGGGGAGTGAAGGCTACACCTTC.

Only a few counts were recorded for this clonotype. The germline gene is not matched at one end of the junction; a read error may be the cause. The CDR3: CASGLAGGSTDTQYF. DNA for the CDR3: TGCGCCAGCGGCTTGGCGGGAGGCTCCACAGATACGCAGTATTTT. The chain has TRBV5-1 and TRBJ2-3, with 8 bases matching TRBD2. Germline V gene data show CDR1 as SGHRS and CDR2 as YFSETQ. CDR3 size: 15 residues.

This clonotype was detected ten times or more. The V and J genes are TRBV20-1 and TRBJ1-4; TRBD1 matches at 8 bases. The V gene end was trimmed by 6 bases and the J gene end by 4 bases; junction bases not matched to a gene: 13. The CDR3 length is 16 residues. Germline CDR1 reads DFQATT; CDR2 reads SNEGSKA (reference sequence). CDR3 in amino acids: CSARAGGASGNEKLFF. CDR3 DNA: TGCAGTGCCCGGGCAGGGGGCGCGAGTGGTAATGAAAAACTGTTTTTT.

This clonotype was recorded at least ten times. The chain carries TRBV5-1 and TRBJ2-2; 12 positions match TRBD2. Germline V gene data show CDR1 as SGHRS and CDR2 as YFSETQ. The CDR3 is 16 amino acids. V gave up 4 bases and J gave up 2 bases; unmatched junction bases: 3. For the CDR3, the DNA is TGCGCCAGCAGCCGGACTAGCGGGATTAACACCGGGGAGCTGTTTTTT. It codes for CASSRTSGINTGELFF.

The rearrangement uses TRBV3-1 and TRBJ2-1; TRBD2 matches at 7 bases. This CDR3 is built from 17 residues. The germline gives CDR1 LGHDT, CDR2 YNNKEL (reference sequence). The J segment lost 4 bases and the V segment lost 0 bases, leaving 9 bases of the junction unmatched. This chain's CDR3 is CASSQEGGAGLYNEQFF. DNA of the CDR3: TGTGCCAGCAGCCAAGAAGGCGGAGCGGGACTTTACAATGAGCAGTTCTTC.